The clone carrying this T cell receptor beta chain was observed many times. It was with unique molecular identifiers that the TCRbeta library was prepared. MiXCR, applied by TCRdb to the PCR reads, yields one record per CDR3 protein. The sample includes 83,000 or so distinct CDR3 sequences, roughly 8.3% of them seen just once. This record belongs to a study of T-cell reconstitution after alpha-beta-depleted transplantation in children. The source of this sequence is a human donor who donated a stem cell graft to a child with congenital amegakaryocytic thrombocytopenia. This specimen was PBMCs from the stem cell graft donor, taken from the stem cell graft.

The CDR3 region has the DNA TGTGCCAGCAGCCAAGCTAACCAAGAGACCCAGTACTTC. Encoded protein: CASSQANQETQYF. The gene calls are TRBV3-1 and TRBJ2-5; D is undetermined. Germline CDR1 is LGHDT and CDR2 is YNNKEL (reference sequence). CDR3 size: 13 residues. V was pared by 1 base and J by 0 bases, with 3 bases between.